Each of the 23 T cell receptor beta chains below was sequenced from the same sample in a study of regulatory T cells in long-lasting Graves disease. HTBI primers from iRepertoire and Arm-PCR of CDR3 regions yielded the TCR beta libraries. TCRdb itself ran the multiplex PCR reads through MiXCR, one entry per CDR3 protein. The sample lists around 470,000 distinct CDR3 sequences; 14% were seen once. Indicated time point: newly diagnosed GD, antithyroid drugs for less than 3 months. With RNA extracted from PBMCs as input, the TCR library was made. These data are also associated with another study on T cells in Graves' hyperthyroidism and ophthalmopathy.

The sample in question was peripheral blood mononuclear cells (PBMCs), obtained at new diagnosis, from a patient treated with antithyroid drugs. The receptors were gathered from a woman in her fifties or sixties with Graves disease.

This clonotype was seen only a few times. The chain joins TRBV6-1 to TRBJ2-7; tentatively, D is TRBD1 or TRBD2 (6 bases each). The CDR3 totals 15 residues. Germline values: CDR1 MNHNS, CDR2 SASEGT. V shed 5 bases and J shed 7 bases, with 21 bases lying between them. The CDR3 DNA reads TGTGCCAGCAGTACATGGGGGGCTGCTCTCCAGGAGCAGTACTTC. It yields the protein CASSTWGAALQEQYF.

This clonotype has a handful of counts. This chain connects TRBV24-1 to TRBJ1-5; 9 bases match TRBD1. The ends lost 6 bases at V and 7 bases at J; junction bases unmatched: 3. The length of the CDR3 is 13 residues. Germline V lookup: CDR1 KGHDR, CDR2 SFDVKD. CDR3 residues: CATSTGGWQPQHF. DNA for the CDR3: TGTGCCACCAGTACAGGGGGCTGGCAGCCCCAGCATTTT.

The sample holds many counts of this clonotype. The CDR3 spells CASSLGGMNTEAFF. The DNA for the CDR3 is TGTGCCAGCAGTTTGGGGGGCATGAACACTGAAGCTTTCTTT. This chain joins TRBV12-3 or TRBV12-4 and TRBJ1-1, with D maybe TRBD1 (6 bases). The CDR3 extends over 14 amino acids. V was cut by 3 bases and J by 0 bases, with 8 bases left in between.

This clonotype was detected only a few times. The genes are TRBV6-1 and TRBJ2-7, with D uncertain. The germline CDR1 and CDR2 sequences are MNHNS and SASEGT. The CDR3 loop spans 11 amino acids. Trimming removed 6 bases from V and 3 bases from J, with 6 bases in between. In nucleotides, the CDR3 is TGTGCCAGCAGGCAATTCTACGAGCAGTACTTC. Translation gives CASRQFYEQYF.

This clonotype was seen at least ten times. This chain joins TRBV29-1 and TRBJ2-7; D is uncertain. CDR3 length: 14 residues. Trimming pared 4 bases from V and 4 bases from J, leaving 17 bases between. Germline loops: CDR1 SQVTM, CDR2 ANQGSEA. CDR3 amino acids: CSVGSGRATYEQYF. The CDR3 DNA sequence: TGCAGCGTTGGGTCCGGCAGAGCGACTTACGAGCAGTACTTC.

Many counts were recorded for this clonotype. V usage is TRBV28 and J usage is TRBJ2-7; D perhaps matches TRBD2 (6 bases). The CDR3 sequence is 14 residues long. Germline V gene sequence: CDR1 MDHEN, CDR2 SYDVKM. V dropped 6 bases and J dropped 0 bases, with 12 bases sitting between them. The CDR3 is CASRGGGNSYEQYF. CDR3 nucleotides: TGTGCCAGCAGGGGAGGCGGGAACTCCTACGAGCAGTACTTC.

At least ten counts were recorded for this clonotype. As DNA, the CDR3 is TGTGCCAGCAGTTCGGGACTAGCGGGAGATTTGGGAGAGACCCAGTACTTC. It specifies CASSSGLAGDLGETQYF. V usage is TRBV2 and J usage is TRBJ2-5, with 14 bases identical to TRBD2. CDR3 length: 17 amino acids. In germline, CDR1 is SNHLY, CDR2 FYNNEI. After removal of 5 bases from V and 4 bases from J, the junction contained 9 bases not matched to a gene.

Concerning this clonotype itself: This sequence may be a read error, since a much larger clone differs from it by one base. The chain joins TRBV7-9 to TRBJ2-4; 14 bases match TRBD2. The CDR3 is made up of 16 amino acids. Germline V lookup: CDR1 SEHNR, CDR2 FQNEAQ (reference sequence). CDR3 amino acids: CASSPGLAGGQNIQCF. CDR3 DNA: TGTGCCAGCAGCCCTGGACTAGCGGGAGGCCAAAACATTCAGTGCTTC.

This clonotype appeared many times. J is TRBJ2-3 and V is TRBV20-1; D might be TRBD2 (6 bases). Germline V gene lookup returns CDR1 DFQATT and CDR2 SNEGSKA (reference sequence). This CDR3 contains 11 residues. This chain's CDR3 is CRVAGTDTQYF. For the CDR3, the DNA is TGCAGAGTAGCGGGCACAGATACGCAGTATTTT.

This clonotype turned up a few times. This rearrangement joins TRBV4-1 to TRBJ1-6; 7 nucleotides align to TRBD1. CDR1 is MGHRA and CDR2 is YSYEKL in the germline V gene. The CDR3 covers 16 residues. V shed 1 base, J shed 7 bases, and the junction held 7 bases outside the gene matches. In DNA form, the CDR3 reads TGCGCCAGCAGCCAAGTCTTAGGGGGCCAAAATTCACCCCTCCACTTT. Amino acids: CASSQVLGGQNSPLHF.

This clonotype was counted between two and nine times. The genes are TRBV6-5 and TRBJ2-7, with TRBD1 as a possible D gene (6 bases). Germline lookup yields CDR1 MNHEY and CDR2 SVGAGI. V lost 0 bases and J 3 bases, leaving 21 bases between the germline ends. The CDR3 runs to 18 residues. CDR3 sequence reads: CASSYSMIQGRGDYEQYF. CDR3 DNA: TGTGCCAGCAGTTACTCTATGATTCAGGGGAGAGGGGACTACGAGCAGTACTTC.

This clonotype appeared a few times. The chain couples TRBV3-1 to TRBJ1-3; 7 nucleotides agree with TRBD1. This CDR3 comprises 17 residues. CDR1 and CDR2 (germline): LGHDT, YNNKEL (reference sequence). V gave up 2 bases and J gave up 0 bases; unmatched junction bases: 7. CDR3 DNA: TGTGCCAGCAGCCAATTTTACAGGGGAAACTCTGGAAACACCATATATTTT. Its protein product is CASSQFYRGNSGNTIYF.

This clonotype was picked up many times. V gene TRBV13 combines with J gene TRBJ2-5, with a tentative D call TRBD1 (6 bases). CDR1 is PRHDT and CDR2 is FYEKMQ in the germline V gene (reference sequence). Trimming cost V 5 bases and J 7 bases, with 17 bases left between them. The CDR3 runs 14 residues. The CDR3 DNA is TGTGCCAGCAGCACACCCCCCGAGGGGGTGACCCAGTACTTC. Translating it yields CASSTPPEGVTQYF.

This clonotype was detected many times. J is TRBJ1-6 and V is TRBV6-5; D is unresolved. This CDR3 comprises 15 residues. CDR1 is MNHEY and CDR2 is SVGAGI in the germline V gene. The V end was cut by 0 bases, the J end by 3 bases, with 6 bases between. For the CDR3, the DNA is TGTGCCAGCAGTTACTCGGCGGTCTATAATTCACCCCTCCACTTT. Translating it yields CASSYSAVYNSPLHF.

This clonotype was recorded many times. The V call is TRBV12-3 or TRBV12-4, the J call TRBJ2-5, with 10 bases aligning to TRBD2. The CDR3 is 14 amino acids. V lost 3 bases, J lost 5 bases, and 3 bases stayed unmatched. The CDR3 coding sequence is TGTGCCAGCAGTTTTCCAGCGGGAGGGGAGACCCAGTACTTC. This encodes CASSFPAGGETQYF.

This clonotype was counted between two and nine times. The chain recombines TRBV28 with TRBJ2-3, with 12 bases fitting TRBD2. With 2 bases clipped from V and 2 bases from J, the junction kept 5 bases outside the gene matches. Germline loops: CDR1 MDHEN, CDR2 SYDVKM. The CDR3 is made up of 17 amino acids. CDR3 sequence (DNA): TGTGCCAGCAGTTTAAATAGACTAGCGGGAGCCACAGATACGCAGTATTTT. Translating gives CASSLNRLAGATDTQYF.

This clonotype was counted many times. CDR3 DNA: TGTGCCAGCAGTCCCTCTCACAGAAATCAGCCCCAGCATTTT. Translation gives CASSPSHRNQPQHF. The chain couples TRBV6-1 to TRBJ1-5, with D unclear. V was trimmed by 5 bases and J by 4 bases, leaving 12 bases between them. The CDR3 spans 14 residues. Looked up from germline, CDR1 is MNHNS and CDR2 is SASEGT.

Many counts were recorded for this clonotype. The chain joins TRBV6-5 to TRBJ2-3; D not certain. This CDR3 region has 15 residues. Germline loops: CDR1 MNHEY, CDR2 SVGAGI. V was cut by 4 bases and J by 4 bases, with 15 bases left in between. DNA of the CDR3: TGTGCCAGCAGTTCGTGGGCGGCTCGCGCAGATACGCAGTATTTT. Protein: CASSSWAARADTQYF.

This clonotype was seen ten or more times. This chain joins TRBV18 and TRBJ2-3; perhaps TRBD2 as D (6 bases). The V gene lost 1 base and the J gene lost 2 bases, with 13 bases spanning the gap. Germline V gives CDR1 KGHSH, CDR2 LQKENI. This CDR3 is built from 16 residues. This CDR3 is CASSPLTGVYTDTQYF. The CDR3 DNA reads TGTGCCAGCTCACCACTGACGGGAGTGTACACAGATACGCAGTATTTT.

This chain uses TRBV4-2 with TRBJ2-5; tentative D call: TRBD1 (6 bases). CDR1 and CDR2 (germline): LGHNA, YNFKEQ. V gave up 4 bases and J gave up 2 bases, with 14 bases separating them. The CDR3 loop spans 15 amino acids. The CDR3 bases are TGTGCCAGCAGCCTGTCAGGGGTGGGTCAAGAGACCCAGTACTTC. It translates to CASSLSGVGQETQYF.

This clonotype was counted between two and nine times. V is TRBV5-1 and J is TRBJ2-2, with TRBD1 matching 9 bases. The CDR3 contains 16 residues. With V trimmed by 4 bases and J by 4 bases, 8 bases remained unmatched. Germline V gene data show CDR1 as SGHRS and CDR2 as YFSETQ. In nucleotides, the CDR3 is TGCGCCAGCAGCCCAGAACAGGGGGCGGGCACCGGGGAGCTGTTTTTT. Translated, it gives CASSPEQGAGTGELFF.

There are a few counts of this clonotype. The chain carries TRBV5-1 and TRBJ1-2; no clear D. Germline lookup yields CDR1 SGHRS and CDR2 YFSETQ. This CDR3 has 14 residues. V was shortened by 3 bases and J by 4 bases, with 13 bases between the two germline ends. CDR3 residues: CASSSGRSGYGYTF. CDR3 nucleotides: TGCGCCAGCAGCTCGGGTCGATCCGGCTATGGCTACACCTTC.

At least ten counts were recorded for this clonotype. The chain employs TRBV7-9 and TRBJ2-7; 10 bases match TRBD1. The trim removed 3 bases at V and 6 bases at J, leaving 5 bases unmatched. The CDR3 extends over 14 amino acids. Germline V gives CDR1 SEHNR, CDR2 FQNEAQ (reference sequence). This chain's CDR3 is CASSFETGGREQYF. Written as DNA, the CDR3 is TGTGCCAGCAGCTTTGAGACAGGGGGCCGCGAGCAGTACTTC.